What follows are 31 T cell receptor beta chains derived from one specimen sequenced in a study of vaccination effects on CD4 cells after COVID-19. Only in-frame clones appear in the TCRdb table, and some are missing; sequencing was by immunoSEQ multiplex PCR. The table lists more than 50,000 clones, 60% to 85% of them singletons, with just over 3% in the top ten. The culture ran for approximately 10 days, and then CD4+ T cells were isolated. The antigens for these receptors are not known. The sample was CD4+ T cells from PBMCs cultured without peptide, taken before COVID-19 vaccination. The receptors were sampled from a human donor who received a COVID-19 vaccine.

V and J are TRBV5-1 and TRBJ1-6; 7 bases fit TRBD1. Germline CDR1 SGHRS, CDR2 YFSETQ. V shed 3 bases and J 5 bases; nucleotides not matched to a gene: 8. The CDR3 has 16 amino acids. The CDR3 nucleotides are TGCGCCAGCAGCTCATCAGGGGGTCTCAATAATTCACCCCTCCACTTT. Translating it yields CASSSSGGLNNSPLHF.

V usage is TRBV9 and J usage is TRBJ2-2; D possibly matches TRBD1 or TRBD2 (6 bases each). V lost 0 bases to trimming and J lost 4 bases, with 22 bases between them. From germline, CDR1 is SGDLS and CDR2 YYNGEE. CDR3 length: 19 residues. The CDR3 loop reads CASSVEPLRGGRTTGELFF. The CDR3 nucleotides read TGTGCCAGCAGCGTAGAACCTTTACGAGGGGGGCGCACCACCGGGGAGCTGTTTTTT.

The chain recombines TRBV5-1 with TRBJ1-1; tentatively, D is TRBD1 (5 bases). The germline V and J ends were trimmed by 0 bases and 4 bases, with 13 bases remaining between them. CDR3 length: 15 amino acids. CDR1 and CDR2 from the germline V gene are SGHRS and YFSETQ. The chain's CDR3 is CASSLALGGGTEAFF. The CDR3, as DNA: TGCGCCAGCAGCTTGGCCTTGGGTGGGGGCACTGAAGCTTTCTTT.

This clone was counted only a few times. The rearrangement joins TRBV6-6 to TRBJ1-2, with unresolved D. Germline CDR1 is MNHNY and CDR2 is SVGAGI (reference sequence). V was shortened by 2 bases and J by 2 bases, with 15 bases between the two germline ends. The CDR3 totals 16 residues. The CDR3 is CASSYRSGGSNYGYTF. CDR3 coding DNA: TGTGCCAGCAGTTACCGGAGCGGCGGCAGCAACTATGGCTACACCTTC.

This clone was detected only a few times. V usage is TRBV25-1 and J usage is TRBJ1-5, with 9 bases lining up with TRBD1. CDR3 size: 15 residues. Looked up from germline, CDR1 is MGHDK and CDR2 is SYGVNS. After removal of 4 bases from V and 7 bases from J, the junction contained 8 bases not matched to a gene. The DNA of the CDR3 is TGTGCCAGCAGTGGGGGGGACAGGGTCGGACAGCCCCAGCATTTT. Translated, it gives CASSGGDRVGQPQHF.

A single count supports this clone. This chain joins TRBV18 and TRBJ1-5, with unresolved D. V lost 1 base, J lost 5 bases, and 9 bases lay in between. CDR1 is KGHSH and CDR2 is LQKENI in the germline V gene. This CDR3 comprises 14 residues. The CDR3 protein is CASSPRPGDQPQHF. The CDR3, as DNA: TGTGCCAGCTCACCACGTCCGGGCGATCAGCCCCAGCATTTT.

This clone was counted once. V gene TRBV6-6 combines with J gene TRBJ1-3; D is perhaps TRBD1 (5 bases). The germline V gene encodes CDR1 MNHNY and CDR2 SVGAGI (reference sequence). Trimming took 2 bases from V and 0 from J, leaving 8 bases between them. This CDR3 contains 15 residues. The CDR3 reads CASSYLGGSGNTIYF. CDR3 nucleotide sequence: TGTGCCAGCAGTTACCTGGGGGGCTCTGGAAACACCATATATTTT.

V usage is TRBV6-5 and J usage is TRBJ1-5; no clear D gene. Germline V gene lookup returns CDR1 MNHEY and CDR2 SVGAGI. Trimming shortened V by 7 bases and J by 6 bases, and 13 bases separated the two germline ends. The CDR3 loop spans 13 amino acids. CDR3 nucleotides: TGTGCCAGCACCGCCTTCCGAGGTCAGCCCCAGCATTTT. It codes for CASTAFRGQPQHF.

The J gene is TRBJ1-1, the V gene TRBV4-3; TRBD1 might be the D (5 bases). V gave up 4 bases and J gave up 1 base, with 10 bases separating them. This CDR3 is built from 14 residues. CDR1 is LGHNA, CDR2 YSLEER, per germline. The CDR3 spells CASSRLQGNTEAFF. Written as DNA, the CDR3 is TGCGCCAGCAGCCGGCTGCAGGGGAACACTGAAGCTTTCTTT.

The gene calls are TRBV2 and TRBJ1-1; 7 bases line up with TRBD1. With 4 bases clipped from V and 5 bases from J, the junction kept 7 bases outside the gene matches. From germline, CDR1 is SNHLY and CDR2 FYNNEI. This CDR3 comprises 14 residues. CDR3: CASSATGVKTEAFF. DNA of the CDR3: TGTGCCAGCAGTGCCACAGGGGTTAAGACTGAAGCTTTCTTT.

Regarding this clone: The same CDR3 also results from other DNA sequences found in this sample. CDR3 in amino acids: CASSDSGNQPQHF. CDR3 DNA: TGTGCCAGCAGTGATTCAGGGAATCAGCCCCAGCATTTT. The chain links TRBV2 to TRBJ1-5; possible D gene TRBD1, 5 bases. This CDR3 has 13 residues. Germline V CDR1 and CDR2: SNHLY, FYNNEI. V was trimmed by 3 bases and J by 4 bases, leaving 7 bases between them.

This clone appeared once. V usage is TRBV6-5 and J usage is TRBJ1-1; D not resolved. Germline CDR1 is MNHEY and CDR2 is SVGAGI. The CDR3 runs 14 residues. V was cut by 5 bases and J by 1 base, with 11 bases left in between. CDR3 amino acids: CASSPHDRNTEAFF. CDR3 sequence (DNA): TGTGCCAGCAGTCCCCACGACCGGAACACTGAAGCTTTCTTT.

The CDR3 region is CATSDVGGANTGELFF. CDR3 bases: TGTGCCACCAGTGATGTAGGAGGGGCTAACACCGGGGAGCTGTTTTTT. The chain employs TRBV24-1 and TRBJ2-2, with D possibly matching TRBD2 (6 bases). Per the germline V gene, CDR1 is KGHDR and CDR2 is SFDVKD. The CDR3 has 16 amino acids. V lost 3 bases to trimming and J lost 2 bases, with 12 bases between them.

The V call is TRBV24-1, the J call TRBJ1-5; tentative D call: TRBD1 (6 bases). Germline CDR1 reads KGHDR; CDR2 reads SFDVKD. The CDR3 covers 15 residues. Trimming removed 7 bases from V and 1 base from J, with 13 bases in between. In DNA, the CDR3 is TGTGCCACCAGCGACACTAGGGGGAGCAATCAGCCCCAGCATTTT. Its protein is CATSDTRGSNQPQHF.

The chain uses TRBV18 and TRBJ2-1, with D possibly being TRBD2 (6 bases). Germline CDR1 is KGHSH and CDR2 is LQKENI. The V and J ends lost 1 base and 5 bases respectively, with 12 bases between them. This CDR3 is built from 15 residues. In DNA form, the CDR3 reads TGTGCCAGCTCACCACGGGGGGACCGAGACAATGAGCAGTTCTTC. It is translated as CASSPRGDRDNEQFF. Looking up the rest from reference TRBV18 and TRBJ2-1 gives the full variable domain: NAGVMQNPRHLVRRRGQEARLRCSPMKGHSHVYWYRQLPEEGLKFMVYLQKENIIDESGMPKERFSAEFPKEGPSILRIQQVVRGDSAAYFCASSPRGDRDNEQFFGPGTRLTVL.

The V gene is TRBV5-1, the J gene TRBJ2-3; possibly TRBD2 for D (6 bases). The CDR3 covers 14 residues. Trimming removed 3 bases at V and 3 bases at J, with 11 bases between. Germline V gene data show CDR1 as SGHRS and CDR2 as YFSETQ. The CDR3 loop is CASSYWTTTDTQYF. The CDR3, as DNA: TGCGCCAGCAGCTACTGGACTACTACAGATACGCAGTATTTT.

This chain joins TRBV18 and TRBJ2-5, with D hard to call. The CDR3 totals 13 residues. CDR1 and CDR2 (germline): KGHSH, LQKENI. Trimming stripped 3 bases from V and 5 bases from J, with 10 bases between. Here the CDR3 DNA reads TGTGCCAGCTCACCTTCCGTGCGCGAGACCCAGTACTTC. Protein sequence: CASSPSVRETQYF.

The chain carries TRBV2 and TRBJ2-7; tentatively, D is TRBD1 (5 bases). Deletions cut 5 bases from V and 2 bases from J, with 10 bases between. The germline CDR1 and CDR2 sequences are SNHLY and FYNNEI. This CDR3 spans 13 amino acids. In DNA form, the CDR3 reads TGTGCCAGCAGTCTCCTGGACACCTACGAGCAGTACGTC. This codes for CASSLLDTYEQYV.

The rearrangement joins TRBV6-5 to TRBJ1-2; D is undetermined. CDR3 length: 13 amino acids. CDR1 and CDR2 (germline): MNHEY, SVGAGI. Trimming removed 4 bases from V and 4 bases from J, with 10 bases in between. The CDR3 coding sequence is TGTGCCAGCAGTTCGGGTCTCAGCTATGGCTACACCTTC. Its translation is CASSSGLSYGYTF.

V usage is TRBV27 and J usage is TRBJ2-3; no reliable D call. Germline CDR1 is MNHEY and CDR2 is SMNVEV (reference sequence). The CDR3 sequence is 15 residues long. Trimming took 2 bases from V and 2 from J, leaving 11 bases between them. The CDR3 sequence is CASSLRSTNTDTQYF. For the CDR3, the DNA is TGTGCCAGCAGTTTAAGGTCCACGAACACAGATACGCAGTATTTT.

J is TRBJ2-3 and V is TRBV3-1 (or the pseudogene TRBV3-2), with TRBD2 matching 9 bases. The CDR3 loop spans 16 amino acids. The V gene end was trimmed by 4 bases and the J gene end by 6 bases; junction bases not matched to a gene: 11. Germline V lookup: CDR1 LGHDT, CDR2 YNNKEL (reference sequence). CDR3 nucleotide sequence: TGTGCCAGCAGCCTCCGGTTGGGACTAGCCGGTGATACGCAGTATTTT. Its protein is CASSLRLGLAGDTQYF.

This clone was detected only a few times. The rearrangement uses TRBV5-6 and TRBJ2-7, with D perhaps matching TRBD1 (5 bases). V shed 0 bases and J shed 3 bases, with 10 bases lying between them. The CDR3 covers 14 residues. Germline V gives CDR1 SGHDT, CDR2 YYEEEE. In DNA, the CDR3 is TGTGCCAGCAGCTTGGCAGGGATAGTCTACGAGCAGTACGTC. Protein sequence: CASSLAGIVYEQYV.

The V and J genes are TRBV30 and TRBJ1-5; D is uncertain. Germline lookup yields CDR1 GTSNPN and CDR2 SVGIG (reference sequence). Trimming took off 1 base at V and 7 bases at J, with 11 bases between the two ends. CDR3 length: 13 residues. As DNA, the CDR3 is TGTGCCTGGAGTGCGGCTGGTGGACAGCCCCAGCATTTT. The encoded protein is CAWSAAGGQPQHF.

The chain couples TRBV12-5 to TRBJ2-5, with 7 positions matching TRBD2. This CDR3 spans 16 amino acids. CDR1 LGHNT and CDR2 FRNRAP come from the germline V gene. Trimming took 0 bases from V and 2 from J; bases not matched to a gene: 6. In DNA form, the CDR3 reads TGTGCTAGTGGTTTGGTACGGGTAGCGGGTCAAGAGACCCAGTACTTC. The encoded protein is CASGLVRVAGQETQYF.

The rearrangement joins TRBV18 to TRBJ2-5; D is unclear. The CDR3 loop spans 14 amino acids. The ends were cut back, 0 bases at V and 4 bases at J, with 9 bases in the middle. Germline V gene data show CDR1 as KGHSH and CDR2 as LQKENI. The CDR3 protein is CASSPPSVGETQYF. As DNA, the CDR3 is TGTGCCAGCTCACCACCGAGTGTAGGAGAGACCCAGTACTTC.

The J gene is TRBJ2-3, the V gene TRBV5-6; D is ambiguous. CDR1 and CDR2 (germline): SGHDT, YYEEEE. This CDR3 has 16 amino acids. Deletions cut 0 bases from V and 0 bases from J, with 11 bases between. CDR3 in amino acids: CASSLVVKRSTDTQYF. CDR3 coding DNA: TGTGCCAGCAGCTTGGTTGTGAAGAGGAGCACAGATACGCAGTATTTT.

This sequence joins TRBV4-3 and TRBJ2-3; D may be TRBD2 (6 bases). Per germline, CDR1 LGHNA and CDR2 YSLEER. This CDR3 region has 15 residues. V dropped 0 bases and J dropped 1 base, with 8 bases sitting between them. The CDR3 DNA sequence: TGCGCCAGCAGCCAAGATCGGAGGGGCACAGATACGCAGTATTTT. Protein: CASSQDRRGTDTQYF.

The CDR3 DNA reads TGTGCCAGCAGCTCGGAGGGACAGATTTTCACTGAAGCTTTCTTT. Its translation is CASSSEGQIFTEAFF. The chain has TRBV7-2 and TRBJ1-1, with 7 bases that match TRBD1. V shed 4 bases and J 4 bases; nucleotides not matched to a gene: 9. The CDR3 covers 15 residues. Looked up from germline, CDR1 is SGHTA and CDR2 is FQGNSA.

The chain employs TRBV28 and TRBJ1-1; D gene ambiguous. V lost 3 bases, J lost 11 bases, and 13 bases lay in between. The CDR3 loop spans 12 amino acids. Germline V CDR1 and CDR2: MDHEN, SYDVKM. The CDR3 loop is CASSLHGMEAFF. The CDR3 bases are TGTGCCAGCAGTTTGCATGGTATGGAGGCTTTCTTT.

This clone was recorded a few times. The chain couples TRBV2 to TRBJ1-5, with D uncertain. The CDR3 is 12 residues long. Germline lookup yields CDR1 SNHLY and CDR2 FYNNEI. Trimming cost V 3 bases and J 1 base, with 1 base left between them. Written as DNA, the CDR3 is TGTGCCAGCAGTGAGAGCAATCAGCCCCAGCATTTT. Protein: CASSESNQPQHF. Together with reference TRBV2 and TRBJ1-5, the CDR3 gives the full variable domain: EPEVTQTPSHQVTQMGQEVILRCVPISNHLYFYWYRQILGQKVEFLVSFYNNEISEKSEIFDDQFSVERPDGSNFTLKIRSTKLEDSAMYFCASSESNQPQHFGDGTRLSIL.

The V call is TRBV28, the J call TRBJ1-5; D gene unclear. CDR1 is MDHEN and CDR2 is SYDVKM in the germline V gene. This CDR3 comprises 14 residues. Trimming left V 5 bases short and J 4 bases short, with 12 bases between. This chain's CDR3 is CASSSEAGNQPQHF. CDR3 nucleotides: TGTGCCAGCAGTAGTGAAGCCGGGAATCAGCCCCAGCATTTT.